A single T cell receptor (beta chain) is shown here with its context. This record belongs to a study of PD-L1 blockade in urothelial cancer. Noted time point: pretreatment peripheral blood. Here immunoSEQ multiplex PCR was the method, and the copy in TCRdb shows in-frame clones only, minus some. The sample includes 70,000 to 80,000 clones, around four fifths of them seen just once. V was pared by 5 bases and J by 6 bases, with 9 bases of the junction left unmatched. The CDR3 totals 14 residues. The germline V gene has CDR1 MDHEN and CDR2 SYDVKM. The rearrangement links TRBV28 to TRBJ1-2; 7 positions agree with TRBD1. The sequence was collected from a man aged 40-49 years with urothelial cancer. The sequences come from PBMCs, collected around atezolizumab (anti-PD-L1) treatment. DNA of the CDR3: TGTGCCAGCAGTCTTCGTACAGGGGCTGATGGCTACACCTTC. It translates to CASSLRTGADGYTF.